This section outlines one T cell receptor beta chain sequence together with its context. This sample is drawn from a study of shared clonotypes between healthy human individuals. Execution of the assay was at deep level. Profiled with immunoSEQ multiplex PCR; TCRdb holds only in-frame clones, not every one. The sample contains fewer than 400,000 clones, less than 85% of which appear only once. Source material: memory CD4+ T cells sorted from blood. The subset here: CD45RA-negative fraction. The receptor's source is a man younger than 40 in good health.

The CDR3 DNA sequence: TGTGCCATCAGTGAAGCGTTAGCGGGAGGGCCACAATCCTACAATGAGCAGTTCTTC. This sequence encodes CAISEALAGGPQSYNEQFF. The V and J genes are TRBV10-3 and TRBJ2-1; TRBD2 matches 11 bases. The J segment lost 1 base and the V segment lost 3 bases, leaving 11 bases of the junction unmatched. Germline CDR1 and CDR2: ENHRY and SYGVKD. The CDR3 sequence is 19 residues long.